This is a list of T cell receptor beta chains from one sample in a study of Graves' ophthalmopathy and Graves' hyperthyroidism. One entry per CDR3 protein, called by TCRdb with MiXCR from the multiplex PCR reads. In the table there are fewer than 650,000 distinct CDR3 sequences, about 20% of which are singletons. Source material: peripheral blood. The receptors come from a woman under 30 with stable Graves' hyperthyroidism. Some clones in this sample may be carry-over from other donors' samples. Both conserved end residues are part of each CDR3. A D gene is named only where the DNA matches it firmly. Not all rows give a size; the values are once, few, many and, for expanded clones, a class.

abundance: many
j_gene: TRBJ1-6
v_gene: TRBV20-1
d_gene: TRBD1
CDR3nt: TGCAGTGCTCTTCCAGGGGGGGCCTATAATTCACCCCTCCACTTT
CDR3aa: CSALPGGAYNSPLHF

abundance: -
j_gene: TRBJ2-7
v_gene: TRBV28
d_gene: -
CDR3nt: TGTGCCAGCAGGCCCGGGGGCAGCAATCCGTACTTC
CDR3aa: CASRPGGSNPYF

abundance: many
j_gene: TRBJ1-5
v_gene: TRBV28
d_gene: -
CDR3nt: TGTGCCAGCAGTCGCCGGGGGAGGGCGGGCAATCAGCCCCAGCATTTT
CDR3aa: CASSRRGRAGNQPQHF

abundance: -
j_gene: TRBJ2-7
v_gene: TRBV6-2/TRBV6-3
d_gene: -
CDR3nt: TGTGCCAGCAGTTGGGTCCCTAAAGGATACTACGAGCAGTACTTC
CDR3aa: CASSWVPKGYYEQYF

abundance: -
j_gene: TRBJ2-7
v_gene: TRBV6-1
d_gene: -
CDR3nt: TGTGCCAGCAGTGAAAGCCCCCCAGGGGTGGTCTACGAGCAGTACTTC
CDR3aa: CASSESPPGVVYEQYF

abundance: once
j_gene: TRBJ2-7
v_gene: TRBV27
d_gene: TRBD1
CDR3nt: TGTGCCAGCAGTATGGGACAGGGTCAGGACGAGCAGTACTTC
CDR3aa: CASSMGQGQDEQYF

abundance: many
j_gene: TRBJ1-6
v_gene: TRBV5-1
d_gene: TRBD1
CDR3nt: TGCGCCAGCAGCTTACCGACAGGGGATAATTCACCCCTCCACTTT
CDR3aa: CASSLPTGDNSPLHF

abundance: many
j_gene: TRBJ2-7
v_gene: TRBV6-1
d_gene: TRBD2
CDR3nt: TGTGCCAGCAGCACACCAGCGGGGGCCCACTCCTACGAGCAGTACTTC
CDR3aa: CASSTPAGAHSYEQYF

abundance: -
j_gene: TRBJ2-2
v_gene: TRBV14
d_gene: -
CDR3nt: TGTGCCAGCAGCCAAGCTGCGTCGGGGGCCAACACCGGGGAGCTGTTTTTT
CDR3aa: CASSQAASGANTGELFF

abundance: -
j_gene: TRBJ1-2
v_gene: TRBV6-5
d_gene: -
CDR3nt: TGTGCCAGCAGTTACTCGGCAGTCCAATACTATGGTTACACCTTC
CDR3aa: CASSYSAVQYYGYTF

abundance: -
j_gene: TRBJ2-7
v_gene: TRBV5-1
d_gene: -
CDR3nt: TGCGCCAGCAGCCCTCCCCAGGTTCCCGGCGAGCAGTACTTC
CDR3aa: CASSPPQVPGEQYF

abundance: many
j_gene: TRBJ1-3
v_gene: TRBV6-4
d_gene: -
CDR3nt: TGTGCCAGCAGGAGGGGACCTCGAATTAACTCTGGAAACACCATATATTTT
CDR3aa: CASRRGPRINSGNTIYF

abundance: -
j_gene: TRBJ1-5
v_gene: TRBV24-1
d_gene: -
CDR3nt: TGTGCCACCAGTGATTCCCAGGGTTCTAACCAGCCCCAGCATTTT
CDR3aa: CATSDSQGSNQPQHF

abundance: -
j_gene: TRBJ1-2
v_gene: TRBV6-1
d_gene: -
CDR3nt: TGTGCCAGCAGTAGGACAGCGGGGGGCTACACCTTC
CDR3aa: CASSRTAGGYTF

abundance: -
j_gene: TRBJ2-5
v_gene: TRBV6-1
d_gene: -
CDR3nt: TGTGCCAGCAGTGAAAGCGGCAATTTGGGGACAAACAGGAGAGAGACCCAGTACTTC
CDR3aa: CASSESGNLGTNRRETQYF

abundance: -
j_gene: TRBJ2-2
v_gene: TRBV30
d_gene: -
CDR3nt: TGTGCCTGGGGGGGCAGGGGCTCCGGGGAGCTGTTTTTT
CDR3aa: CAWGGRGSGELFF

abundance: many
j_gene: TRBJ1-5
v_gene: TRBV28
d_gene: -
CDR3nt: TGTGCCAGCGGACAAAATAACAAACAGCCCCAGCATTTT
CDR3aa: CASGQNNKQPQHF

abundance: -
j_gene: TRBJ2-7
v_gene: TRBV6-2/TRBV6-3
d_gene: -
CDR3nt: TGTGCCAGCAGAAAGACAGTCTTCTACGAGCAGTACTTC
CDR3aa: CASRKTVFYEQYF

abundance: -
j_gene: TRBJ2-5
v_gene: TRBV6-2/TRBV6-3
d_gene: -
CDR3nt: TGTGCCAGCAGTTACAACAGCGCCTGGACGGAGACCCAGTACTTC
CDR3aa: CASSYNSAWTETQYF

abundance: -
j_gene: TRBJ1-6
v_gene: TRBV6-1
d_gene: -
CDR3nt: TGTGCCAGCAGTGAAGTCCTCGCTTCACCCCTCCACTTT
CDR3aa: CASSEVLASPLHF

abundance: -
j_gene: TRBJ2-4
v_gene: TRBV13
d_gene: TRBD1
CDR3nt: TGTGCCAGCAGCCTCCTTCCACAGGGGGATAACATTCAGTACTTC
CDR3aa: CASSLLPQGDNIQYF

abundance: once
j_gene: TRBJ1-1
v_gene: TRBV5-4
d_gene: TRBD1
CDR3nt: TGTGCCAGCAGCTCGGTACGGGACAGGGAGAGTTGGATGGCTGAAGCTTTCTTT
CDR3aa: CASSSVRDRESWMAEAFF

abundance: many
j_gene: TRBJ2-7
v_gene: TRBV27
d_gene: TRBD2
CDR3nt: TGTGCCAGCAGTTTACGACTAGCGGGGACGTTGGAGCAGTACTTC
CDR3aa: CASSLRLAGTLEQYF

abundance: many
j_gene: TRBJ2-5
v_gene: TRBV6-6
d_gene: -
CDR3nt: TGTGCCAGCAGTTACGGAGGGACCCAGTACTTC
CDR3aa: CASSYGGTQYF

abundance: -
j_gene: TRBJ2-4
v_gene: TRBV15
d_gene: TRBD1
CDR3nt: TGTGCCACCAGCAGAGAATTTCGGGACAGGAGCTTGTACTTC
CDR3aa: CATSREFRDRSLYF

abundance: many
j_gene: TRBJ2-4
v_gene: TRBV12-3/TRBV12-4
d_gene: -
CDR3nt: TGTGCCAGCAGTGCTGAGACTAACATTCGGTACTTC
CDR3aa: CASSAETNIRYF

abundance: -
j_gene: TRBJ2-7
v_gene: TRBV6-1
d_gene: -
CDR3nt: TGTGCCAGCAGCCGCTCGCATCGGCAGAACTCCTACGAGCAGTACTTC
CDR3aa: CASSRSHRQNSYEQYF

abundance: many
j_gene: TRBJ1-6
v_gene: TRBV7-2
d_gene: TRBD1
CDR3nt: TGCGCCAGCAGCTTGGCCGGGACAGGGCGGTCACCCCTCCACTTT
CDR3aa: CASSLAGTGRSPLHF

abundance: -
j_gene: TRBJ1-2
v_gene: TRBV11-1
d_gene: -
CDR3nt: TGTGCCAGCAGCTCTCGGCCGGCCTATGGCTACACCTTC
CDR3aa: CASSSRPAYGYTF

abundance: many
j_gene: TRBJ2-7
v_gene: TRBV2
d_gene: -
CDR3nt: TGTGCCACAAGTGGACGGAGCTACGAGCAGTACTTC
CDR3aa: CATSGRSYEQYF

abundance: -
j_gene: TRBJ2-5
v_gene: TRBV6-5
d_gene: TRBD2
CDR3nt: TGTGCCAGCAGTTACGCCGGGAGGTCCCAAGAGACCCAGTACTTC
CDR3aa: CASSYAGRSQETQYF

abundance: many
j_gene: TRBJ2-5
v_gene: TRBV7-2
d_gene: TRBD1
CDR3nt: TGTGCCAGCAGCTCCCCGAGGGGGCCTGCGGAGACCCAGTACTTC
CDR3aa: CASSSPRGPAETQYF

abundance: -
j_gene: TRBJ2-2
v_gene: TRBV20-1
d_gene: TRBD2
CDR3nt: TGCAGTGCGAGAGAAGGTGGACTAGCAAGCGGGGAGCTGTTCTTT
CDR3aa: CSAREGGLASGELFF

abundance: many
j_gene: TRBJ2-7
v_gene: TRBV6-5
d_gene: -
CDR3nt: TGTGCCAGCAGTTTGTTGGGCCCCTCCTACGAGCAGTACTTC
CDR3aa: CASSLLGPSYEQYF

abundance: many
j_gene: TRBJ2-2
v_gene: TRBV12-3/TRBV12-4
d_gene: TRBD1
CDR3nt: TGTGCCAGCAGGTCTGGGACAGGGGGTTCCGGGGAGCTGTTTTTT
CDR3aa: CASRSGTGGSGELFF

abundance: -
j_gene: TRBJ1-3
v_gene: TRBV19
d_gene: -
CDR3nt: TGTGCCAGTAGTAGAAGGGAATTCTCTGGAAACACCATATATTTT
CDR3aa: CASSRREFSGNTIYF

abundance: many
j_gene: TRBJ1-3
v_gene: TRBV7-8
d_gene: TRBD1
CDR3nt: TGTGCCAGCAGCTTGGAGGGGGCTGCGGGAAACACCATATATTTT
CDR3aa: CASSLEGAAGNTIYF

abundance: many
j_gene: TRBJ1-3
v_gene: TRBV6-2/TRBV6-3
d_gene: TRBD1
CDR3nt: TGTGCCAGCAGTTACTCGGGGAACAGGGGACTCTCTGGAAACACCATATATTTT
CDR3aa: CASSYSGNRGLSGNTIYF

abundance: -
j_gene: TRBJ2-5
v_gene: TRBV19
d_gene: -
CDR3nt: TGTGCCAGTAGATCCGGTCGAGGCTCGGAGACCCAGTACTTC
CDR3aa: CASRSGRGSETQYF

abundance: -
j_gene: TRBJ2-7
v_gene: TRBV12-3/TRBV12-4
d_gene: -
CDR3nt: TGTGCCAGCAGTTCCCCCGGACAGAGCGAGCAGTACTTC
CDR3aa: CASSSPGQSEQYF